The following is a T cell receptor beta chain sequence with its context. Its cognate antigen has yet to be identified. One end of the junction does not line up with germline, which may come from a read error. Library preparation was by the immunoSEQ multiplex PCR assay. For the multiplex PCR, a mixture combining 60 forward primers for TCR Vbeta segments and 13 reverse primers for TCR Jbeta segments was used. Amplification of the CDR3 region of rearranged TCR beta genes was performed with a multiplex PCR assay on genomic DNA. On the Illumina HiSeq System, the amplified TCR beta libraries were sequenced as 87-base-pair reads. In the original analysis: A later analysis counted about 76 million unique TCR beta chains across the 500 to 850 repertoires, and about 10 million of these chains were shared by at least two donors. To remove PCR and sequencing errors, raw reads were error-corrected and collapsed into unique sequences using a nearest-neighbor algorithm that merged closely related sequences. V, D and J gene segments were assigned by aligning CDR3 sequences to IMGT reference sequences. For a sequence to be retained, at least a six-nucleotide match to both a V gene segment and a J gene segment was required. A rearrangement counted as productive if the CDR3 had no stop codons and remained in frame with V and J, and every other rearrangement counted as non-productive. Following IMGT convention, CDR3 was defined as the stretch from the second conserved V-encoded cysteine up to the conserved J-encoded phenylalanine. The earlier analysis of approximately 500 of the donors excluded sequences that lacked an unambiguous match to a single V gene segment. In an earlier analysis of about 590 of the donors, a V segment was called functional when productive rearrangements were above 56.7%, and segregating when the standard deviation between donors exceeded 5%. To diagnose cytomegalovirus status from the catalog of TCR beta chain sequences, a statistical classification framework was built. V and J gene assignment, in a later analysis, came from comparing TCR nucleotide sequences with IMGT/GENE-DB human TR gene sequences. The TCRdist pipeline was used in a later analysis to assign CDR3 sequences and most-parsimonious VDJ recombination scenarios. In a later analysis, every TCR beta chain was defined by the combination of its CDR3 amino acid sequence and its V-gene family, and reads without a unique V-gene family were dropped. To address suspected cross-contamination and a sequencing artifact, a later analysis removed several hundred highly shared, low-generation-probability nucleotide sequences. A later analysis calculated a clonal expansion index for each public chain from normalized within-repertoire ranks of inferred template counts. In a later analysis, generation probabilities were computed with a VDJ recombination model fitted to out-of-frame rearrangements, and the resulting probabilities were checked against IGoR. In a later analysis, hypergeometric tests were used to score TCR-TCR, TCR-HLA and TCR-CMV co-occurrence, with a repertoire-size bias correction applied to TCR pairs. A later analysis estimated false discovery rates by permuting HLA or CMV assignments 20 times. A later analysis grouped co-occurring TCRs with DBSCAN, adding TCRdist sequence similarity when clustering within HLA-allele-positive subsets. Repertoires with fewer than 30,000 or more than 120,000 public chains were left out of co-occurrence clustering, as were about 5 repertoires with anomalous nucleotide sharing. The table comes from immuneACCESS by way of TCRdb, which keeps in-frame sequences with V and J called. Part of the clones is missing from these tables; in studies checked, under half for an unresolved V gene and the rest for unknown reasons. V, J and clone size were drawn from that table, and D and trimming were deduced from the DNA. The sample records 100,000 or so clones, 70% to 85% of which are singletons. The ten largest clones capture about 1.2% of the sample.

This sample stems from a study of cytomegalovirus exposure and HLA in healthy donors listed by TCRdb under 2017. For context, the study as a whole: According to an earlier analysis of 550 to 750 of the donors, 150 million to 200 million T cells yielded 120 million or so unique TCR beta sequences and about 300 Gb of sequence data. An early release covering roughly 640 HLA-typed donors comprised about 310 gigabases of sequencing data and about 90 million unique TCR sequences. Among the roughly 380 genotyped donors, around 81% belonged to the genetic ancestry cluster associated with self-reported Caucasian donors. The aim of the study was to test whether cataloging public T cell receptors could identify signatures of past pathogen exposure. The study used immunosequencing to profile the T cell repertoires of approximately 630 subjects and linked those repertoires to cytomegalovirus serostatus. Besides the first cohort of 500 to 700 subjects, a separate validation cohort made up of 120 different subjects was used. To predict cytomegalovirus infection status, the study combined high-throughput TCR immunosequencing, statistical association of individual TCRs with disease status, and machine learning. A later analysis re-examined previously published TCR beta repertoires from 610 or so donors and added high-resolution HLA genotyping to investigate patterns of TCR occurrence. Rather than drawing on any new phenotypic data, the later analysis identified candidate immune exposures from TCR beta sequences and the way those sequences occurred across donors. An earlier analysis of approximately 580 of the donors used high-throughput TCR beta sequencing to judge whether each TCR beta V gene segment behaved as functional or pseudogenic. Donor age, sex, ethnicity and CMV serostatus were compiled together with the repertoire data. In a later genetic analysis, genome-wide SNP genotypes for about 65% of the roughly 700 donors were used, and that subset was treated as a discovery cohort. Every repertoire in the discovery cohort had been generated on one and the same sequencing platform. HLA typing covered class I and class II loci at four-digit resolution. Typing coverage varied by locus: about 620-630 donors for A, B, C, DRB1 and DQB1; under 550 for DQA1; nearly 610 for DPA1; roughly 450 for DPB1. A handful of DR-DQ haplotypes were handled as single units for association and clustering because linkage in the cohort was strong. Across approximately 400 genotyped donors of the cohort, an average of approximately 200,000 unique TCR beta nucleotide sequences per donor were sequenced, and around 19% of those sequences were non-productive.

In total, 666 healthy bone marrow donors made up the cohort. All cohort members were sampled while nominally healthy, although unrecorded immune exposures were likely present. The donor tested CMV seronegative, placing the donor among the approximately 400 seronegative members of the cohort. Every donor gave a peripheral blood sample, and the peripheral blood mononuclear cells from that sample were used for TCR beta sequencing. The Qiagen DNeasy Blood Extraction Kit was used to extract genomic DNA from the blood cell samples. From the cysteine up to the phenylalanine, the CDR3 has a length of 13 residues. The CDR3 DNA has 39 bases and is translated from base 1. CDR1 and CDR2 are read off the germline V gene (reference sequence) as SEHNR and FQNEAQ. What the research found in general, with its limitations: In a later analysis, the rate of TCR association differed among HLA loci, with DRB1 alleles having the most associated TCRs and HLA-C alleles having the fewest. A cluster of highly shared sequence variants was judged likely to be a technical artifact of the sequencing pipeline. A later genetic analysis associated a missense DCLRE1C variant with V-gene and J-gene trimming of TCR beta chains, and an independent cohort replicated the association. Specific HLA alleles were associated with 15,000 to 20,000 TCR beta sequences at a false discovery rate of 0.05 in a later analysis. The study gave a list of 150 to 200 TCR beta chains associated with cytomegalovirus. In both the original and validation cohorts, the classifier was reported to diagnose cytomegalovirus status with high specificity and sensitivity. When HLA alleles, especially DR and DQ, strongly co-occurred, attributing TCR associations to individual alleles was difficult. Some IMGT-functional V segments, including TRBV6-2 and TRBV6-3, could not be told apart with the 87-base-pair reads, so those segments were excluded. According to a later analysis, parvovirus B19, influenza, CMV and Epstein-Barr virus appeared linked to several top co-occurrence clusters. The authors suggested that the approach could potentially be extended to other disease states and immunological phenotypes. Roughly uniform sequencing depth across donors was assumed in presence/absence analyses, although this assumption may not hold. In a later genetic analysis, fewer N-insertions in productive TCRs were reported among donors in an Asian-associated ancestry cluster than the roughly 640-donor mean. The earlier analysis of about 600 of the donors excluded 15 to 20 rarely observed V segments, including chromosome 9 orphons, because counts were too low. Only TCR beta chains were sequenced in this cohort, and the absence of alpha or paired-chain data limited detectable features. Because HLA typing was unavailable for some donors at each locus, only the typed subset was used in association tests. In a later analysis, most CMV-associated TCR beta chains were found to appear HLA-restricted, with HLA associations seemingly driven largely by CMV exposure. An earlier analysis of around 500 of the donors showed that most TCR beta V segments appeared in productive rearrangements either about 90% or about 30% of the time, which broadly matched IMGT annotations. A further reported finding was that TCR beta sequences accurately predicted the HLA-A and HLA-B alleles for most subjects in the first cohort. Linkage disequilibrium might explain the correlated functional status among segregating V segments, but an unknown experimental factor could not be ruled out. The only immune exposure information available for the cohort was CMV serostatus. While some public TCRs were present in many individuals, most TCR sequences turned up only very rarely across donors. In a later analysis, HLA-associated TCR beta chains were found to be more clonally expanded and to have lower generation probabilities than equally common non-associated chains. A few of the identified cytomegalovirus-associated TCR beta chains were confirmed in vitro to be specific for cytomegalovirus antigens.

The sample taken for sequencing was PBMCs. In this chain, TRBV7-9 is recombined with TRBJ2-7, with TRBD1 matching 7 junction bases. The source of this sequence is a woman aged 18-29 years in good health and CMV-seronegative. The DNA sequence follows: TGTTCCAGCATCCTGGCAGGGGGCTACGAGCAGTACTTC. It translates to CSSILAGGYEQYF.